This T cell receptor beta chain was sequenced in a study of identical twins. This CDR3 is 15 amino acids long. The V end was cut by 0 bases, the J end by 3 bases, with 12 bases between. Germline V CDR1 and CDR2: SGHRS, YFSETQ. TCRdb used MiXCR to reprocess the 5' RACE reads, holding one entry per CDR3 protein. The data hold roughly 1,500,000 distinct CDR3 sequences, with less than 40% observed a single time. This sequence joins TRBV5-1 and TRBJ1-1; tentative D call: TRBD1 (5 bases). Sample: cord blood. The TCR was taken from a newborn girl in good health. CDR3 in amino acids: CASSLALGVDTEAFF. CDR3 in DNA: TGCGCCAGCAGCTTGGCCCTAGGGGTGGACACTGAAGCTTTCTTT.